Following are 7 T cell receptor beta chains from one sample sequenced in a study of cytomegalovirus exposure and HLA in healthy donors. The primer mix had 60 Vbeta and 13 Jbeta primers. Produced via immunoSEQ multiplex PCR; TCRdb's table is partial and in-frame only. The sample contains 150,000 to 200,000 clones, about three quarters of which appear only once. The sequencing sample was made of PBMCs. Receptor source: a man aged 35 to 55 in good health and CMV-seronegative.

This chain uses TRBV7-8 with TRBJ2-2; a possible D gene is TRBD2 (7 bases). Germline values: CDR1 SGHVS, CDR2 FQNEAQ. Trimming removed 6 bases from V and 3 bases from J, with 14 bases in between. The CDR3 length is 15 residues. CDR3 nucleotide sequence: TGTGCCAGCAGGAGAGGGGGGGCCGACACCGGGGAGCTGTTTTTT. Its translation: CASRRGGADTGELFF.

In this sample, this clone turned up a few times. J is TRBJ2-4 and V is TRBV30; weak D call: TRBD2 (5 bases). The CDR3 sequence is 14 residues long. Germline loops: CDR1 GTSNPN, CDR2 SVGIG (reference sequence). V lost 0 bases, J lost 2 bases, and 8 bases lay in between. The CDR3 coding sequence is TGTGCCTGGAGTGTACGAGGGCCCAAAAACATTCAGTACTTC. Protein: CAWSVRGPKNIQYF.

CDR3 protein: CASSPPERLDNEQFF. CDR3 nucleotides: TGTGCCAGCTCACCCCCCGAGAGGTTAGACAATGAGCAGTTCTTC. V is TRBV18 and J is TRBJ2-1; no definite D call. Germline assignment: CDR1 KGHSH and CDR2 LQKENI. The V gene lost 3 bases and the J gene lost 5 bases, with 14 bases spanning the gap. The CDR3 is 15 amino acids.

Remarks on this clone: The sample contains more than one DNA sequence encoding this CDR3. The chain joins TRBV4-3 to TRBJ2-5, with a tentative D call TRBD2 (6 bases). Trimming shortened V by 0 bases and J by 3 bases, and 23 bases separated the two germline ends. Germline loops: CDR1 LGHNA, CDR2 YSLEER. The CDR3 spans 19 residues. CDR3 residues: CASSQDRLRRTDYEETQYF. CDR3 sequence (DNA): TGCGCCAGCAGCCAAGATAGACTCCGGCGGACGGACTATGAAGAGACCCAGTACTTC.

V usage is TRBV30 and J usage is TRBJ2-5, with 11 bases identical to TRBD1. CDR1 and CDR2 from the germline V gene are GTSNPN and SVGIG (reference sequence). CDR3 length equals 14 residues. Trimming removed 4 bases from V and 5 bases from J; junction bases left unmatched: 6. The CDR3 region is CAWKRTGGMETQYF. The DNA of the CDR3 is TGTGCCTGGAAAAGGACAGGGGGCATGGAGACCCAGTACTTC. The whole variable domain, remainder taken from reference TRBV30 and TRBJ2-5, is SQTIHQWPATLVQPVGSPLSLECTVEGTSNPNLYWYRQAAGRGLQLLFYSVGIGQISSEVPQNLSASRPQDRQFILSSKKLLLSDSGFYLCAWKRTGGMETQYFGPGTRLLVL.

The chain joins TRBV27 to TRBJ1-1; 10 nucleotides match TRBD1. The V and J ends lost 4 bases and 8 bases, in that order; junction bases with no gene match: 13. The CDR3 loop spans 16 amino acids. Germline lookup yields CDR1 MNHEY and CDR2 SMNVEV (reference sequence). This CDR3 is CASSSTGTGALEEAFF. The CDR3 DNA reads as TGTGCCAGCAGTTCAACCGGGACAGGGGCCCTGGAGGAAGCTTTCTTT.

The chain employs TRBV7-2 and TRBJ2-7; 11 bases are a match to TRBD1. J lost 4 bases, V lost 5 bases, and 4 bases had no gene match. CDR1 is SGHTA, CDR2 FQGNSA, per germline. There are 14 residues in the CDR3. The CDR3 here is CASSLDRGPYEQYF. CDR3 nucleotides: TGTGCCAGCAGCCTGGACAGGGGGCCATACGAGCAGTACTTC.